The entry that follows covers one T cell receptor beta chain sequence. The sample originates from a study of blood T cell repertoires in COVID-19. The CDR3 covers 14 residues. Germline assignment: CDR1 SGHVS and CDR2 FNYEAQ. With 8 bases removed from V and 3 bases from J, the gap between germline ends came to 14 bases. Some clones are missing from TCRdb's copy, which holds only in-frame ones; the method was immunoSEQ multiplex PCR. The sample consists of more than 70,000 clones, roughly nine tenths of them appearing once. The TCR comes from a human donor in a cohort sampled during active COVID-19. This rearrangement joins TRBV7-6 to TRBJ1-3; TRBD1 might be the D (5 bases). The sample was peripheral blood. In DNA, the CDR3 is TGTGCCAGCGGAGCTGACGGGGGTGGAAACACCATATATTTT. Translation gives CASGADGGGNTIYF.